A single sample is the source of the 18 T cell receptor beta chains below, sequenced in a study of T cells in Graves' hyperthyroidism and ophthalmopathy (dated by TCRdb to the late 2010s). The receptor library was made with multiplex PCR. TCRdb records Illumina HiSeq 2000 as the sequencer. TCR beta CDR3 regions were amplified from RNA transcripts. The first round of RT-PCR for the TCR CDR3 was performed with the HTBI primer set and the Qiagen OneStep RT-PCR kit. TCRdb handled the public reads itself, with Q25 trimming in fastp and clone calling in MiXCR, and kept productive beta chains. Rows with a matching CDR3 protein are joined into one entry that keeps the most common DNA and genes. The table for this sample lists hundreds of thousands of distinct CDR3 sequences; approximately 15% of them were counted only once. The ten biggest clones cover roughly 5.7% of the sample. The material sequenced was blood. Receptor source: a woman between 25 and 40 years old with Graves' hyperthyroidism that later progressed to Graves' ophthalmopathy.

The table lists this clonotype with many counts. The rearrangement uses TRBV12-3 or TRBV12-4 and TRBJ2-7; D may match TRBD1 or TRBD2 (5 bases each). The germline V and J ends were trimmed by 5 bases and 1 base, with 9 bases remaining between them. CDR3 size: 13 residues. The CDR3 DNA follows: TGTGCCAGCAGTCCCGAGGGGTCCTACGAGCAGTACTTC. Residues: CASSPEGSYEQYF.

This clonotype was found many times. V is TRBV11-3 and J is TRBJ2-1; D ambiguous. Germline values: CDR1 SGHNT, CDR2 YENEEA. V lost 5 bases and J lost 8, with 10 bases in between. The CDR3 length is 12 residues. The CDR3 coding sequence is TGTGCCAGCAGCCGCGGTTGGGATGAGCAGTTCTTC. This translates into CASSRGWDEQFF.

This clonotype was counted only a few times. V and J are TRBV18 and TRBJ2-5; weak D call: TRBD2 (6 bases). V was clipped by 4 bases and J by 2 bases, with 11 bases between them. The germline V gene encodes CDR1 KGHSH and CDR2 LQKENI. The CDR3 is 14 amino acids. The CDR3: CASSRSSAQETQYF. The CDR3 nucleotides are TGTGCCAGCTCACGTTCTAGCGCTCAAGAGACCCAGTACTTC.

This clonotype occurred many times. V usage is TRBV20-1 and J usage is TRBJ2-1; 8 bases line up with TRBD2. The CDR3 runs to 14 residues. The V gene end was trimmed by 6 bases and the J gene end by 4 bases; junction bases not matched to a gene: 8. Looked up from germline, CDR1 is DFQATT and CDR2 is SNEGSKA (reference sequence). The CDR3 is CSAKGSSGYNEQFF. The CDR3 bases are TGCAGTGCCAAAGGGTCTAGCGGGTACAATGAGCAGTTCTTC.

This clonotype was picked up a small number of times. The genes are TRBV12-5 and TRBJ2-7, with TRBD1 as a possible D gene (5 bases). Between the trimmed V and J ends, which lost 1 base and 0 bases, there was a span of 10 bases. The CDR3 is 15 residues long. The germline V gene has CDR1 LGHNT and CDR2 FRNRAP. The CDR3 here is CASGLADTHSYEQYF. The DNA for the CDR3 is TGTGCTAGTGGTTTGGCGGACACGCACTCCTACGAGCAGTACTTC.

The chain uses TRBV24-1 and TRBJ1-1; D call uncertain. The germline V and J ends were trimmed by 7 bases and 1 base, with 9 bases remaining between them. Germline V CDR1 and CDR2: KGHDR, SFDVKD. The CDR3 spans 13 residues. In nucleotides, the CDR3 is TGTGCCACCAGGCGCCATGGGAACACTGAAGCTTTCTTT. This sequence encodes CATRRHGNTEAFF.

This clonotype was seen ten or more times. The rearrangement links TRBV20-1 to TRBJ1-5; D ambiguous. The germline V and J ends were trimmed by 3 bases and 2 bases, with 8 bases remaining between them. The CDR3 extends over 13 amino acids. The germline V gene has CDR1 DFQATT and CDR2 SNEGSKA (reference sequence). The CDR3 sequence: CSASLDGNQPQHF. CDR3 bases: TGCAGTGCTAGCCTGGATGGCAATCAGCCCCAGCATTTT.

This clonotype was found many times. The chain uses TRBV28 and TRBJ1-6; a weak D match, TRBD1 (5 bases). Germline values: CDR1 MDHEN, CDR2 SYDVKM. V shed 2 bases and J shed 6 bases, with 17 bases lying between them. The CDR3 contains 17 residues. CDR3: CASSLGPDSSSNSPLHF. DNA for the CDR3: TGTGCCAGCAGTTTAGGCCCCGACAGCTCGAGTAATTCACCCCTCCACTTT.

The chain recombines TRBV9 with TRBJ2-2; TRBD2 matches 8 bases. CDR3 length: 15 amino acids. Trimming cost V 6 bases and J 5 bases; bases outside gene matches: 9. The germline CDR1 and CDR2 sequences are SGDLS and YYNGEE. CDR3 region: CASTPGIAGTGELFF. The DNA for the CDR3 is TGTGCCAGCACCCCGGGGATAGCGGGAACCGGGGAGCTGTTTTTT.

The chain employs TRBV11-2 and TRBJ2-7, with 7 bases identical to TRBD1. Per the germline V gene, CDR1 is SGHAT and CDR2 is FQNNGV. The CDR3 loop spans 17 amino acids. Unmatched junction bases numbered 11, after V lost 3 bases and J lost 0 bases. The CDR3: CASSLAWDSGFSYEQYF. CDR3 sequence (DNA): TGTGCCAGCAGCTTGGCCTGGGACAGCGGTTTCTCCTACGAGCAGTACTTC.

The table lists this clonotype with a few counts. The J gene is TRBJ1-5, the V gene TRBV19, with 9 nucleotides matching TRBD1. Germline V gene sequence: CDR1 LNHDA, CDR2 SQIVND (reference sequence). The CDR3 contains 12 residues. V lost 7 bases to trimming and J lost 6 bases; unmatched junction nucleotides: 1. The CDR3 DNA sequence: TGTGCCAGTAACAGGGGGCTTCAGCCCCAGCATTTT. Its protein product is CASNRGLQPQHF.

This clonotype showed up just a few times. The chain couples TRBV30 to TRBJ1-4, with D perhaps TRBD1 (6 bases). The CDR3 is made up of 13 amino acids. From germline, CDR1 is GTSNPN and CDR2 SVGIG (reference sequence). V was pared by 1 base and J by 7 bases, with 10 bases between. CDR3 nucleotides: TGTGCCTGGAGTGACGGACAGTCTGAAAAACTGTTTTTT. It encodes CAWSDGQSEKLFF.

The CDR3 reads CASSQQTSGRSSYNEQFF. The CDR3 coding sequence is TGTGCCAGCAGCCAACAAACTAGCGGACGTAGCTCCTACAATGAGCAGTTCTTC. The J gene is TRBJ2-1, the V gene TRBV3-1; 8 bases map to TRBD2. The CDR3 extends over 18 amino acids. The V gene's germline CDR1 is LGHDT and CDR2 YNNKEL (reference sequence). The V segment lost 2 bases and the J segment 0 bases; nucleotides outside the gene matches: 9.

This clonotype has ten or more counts. V is TRBV19 and J is TRBJ2-2, with D tentatively TRBD2 (5 bases). V lost 5 bases and J 0 bases, leaving 13 bases between the germline ends. This CDR3 is 16 amino acids long. Looked up from germline, CDR1 is LNHDA and CDR2 is SQIVND (reference sequence). CDR3 residues: CASSGSWGANTGELFF. CDR3 in DNA: TGTGCCAGTAGTGGGAGTTGGGGAGCGAACACCGGGGAGCTGTTTTTT.

V and J are TRBV7-9 and TRBJ2-1; TRBD2 matches at 7 bases. CDR3 length: 16 residues. The germline CDR1 and CDR2 sequences are SEHNR and FQNEAQ (reference sequence). J was trimmed by 2 bases and V by 5 bases; bases with no gene match: 9. Here the CDR3 reads CASSAELASPYNEQFF. The CDR3 DNA follows: TGTGCCAGCAGCGCCGAACTAGCGTCCCCCTACAATGAGCAGTTCTTC.

In this sample, this clonotype turned up many times. The chain carries TRBV7-8 and TRBJ2-5, with a tentative D call TRBD2 (6 bases). The CDR3 loop spans 13 amino acids. In germline, CDR1 is SGHVS, CDR2 FQNEAQ. The V and J ends lost 6 bases and 5 bases respectively, with 13 bases between them. CDR3 nucleotides: TGTGCCAGCAGTTTGGGGGGACCCGAGACCCAGTACTTC. This encodes CASSLGGPETQYF.

This clonotype was seen only a few times. The gene calls are TRBV4-1 and TRBJ2-2, with 14 bases matching TRBD2. V lost 3 bases, J lost 5 bases, and 5 bases stayed unmatched. The germline V gene has CDR1 MGHRA and CDR2 YSYEKL. This CDR3 has 17 residues. CDR3 nucleotide sequence: TGCGCCAGCAGCCAGGGACTAGCGGGAGTCGCGACCGGGGAGCTGTTTTTT. Amino acid sequence: CASSQGLAGVATGELFF.

This clonotype was observed at least ten times. This rearrangement joins TRBV6-1 to TRBJ1-3; D ambiguous. Germline CDR1 MNHNS, CDR2 SASEGT. This CDR3 comprises 15 residues. Trimming removed 4 bases from V and 0 bases from J, with 10 bases in between. DNA for the CDR3: TGTGCCAGCAGTGGAAAAGGGAACTCTGGAAACACCATATATTTT. Amino acid sequence: CASSGKGNSGNTIYF.